This T cell receptor (beta chain) is drawn from a study of T-cell memory formation after mild COVID-19. To note about this clonotype: No antigen is known for it.

Study-level findings and limits: Clones shrinking between day 15 and 85 showed a balanced CD4/CD8 split, and those that grew later tilted toward CD4+. Among CD4+ contracting clones, most were CM and EM, and CD8+ ones EMRA. Certain responding clones were present in pre-infection memory, suggesting participation of cross-reactive memory.

TCR alpha and TCR beta cDNA libraries with sample barcodes and UMIs came from 5'RACE using constant-segment primers. TCRdb recomputed calls from the 5' RACE reads with MiXCR, one row per CDR3 protein. The sample shows roughly 190,000 distinct CDR3 sequences, 25% to 35% of them seen only once. The CDR3 covers 11 residues. Germline V gives CDR1 SEHNR, CDR2 FQNEAQ (reference sequence). V lost 5 bases, J lost 10 bases, and 9 bases lay in between. The gene calls are TRBV7-9 and TRBJ2-1; D is unclear. The sequenced sample was PBMCs or a T cell subset sorted from them (not recorded which). This TCR was sampled from an adult woman who had mild COVID-19 (a few samples of this study predate the infection). Cell type and time point are not known. Here the CDR3 reads CASSPPREQFF. For the CDR3, the DNA is TGTGCCAGCAGCCCTCCGAGGGAGCAGTTCTTC.